In its sample, the clone carrying this TCR beta chain was seen a few times. What it binds is not known. V was clipped by 2 bases and J by 7 bases; unmatched bases: 6. In germline, CDR1 is SGHVS, CDR2 FNYEAQ. The CDR3 totals 16 residues. This sample is part of a study of long-term antiretroviral therapy in people with HIV. The study's findings and limits: Diversity measured after ART increased yet remained under transplant donor controls. Samples were collected from the mid-2000s to the late 2010s under possibly less effective ART regimens.

A v3.0 immunoSEQ assay was performed at survey level. The protocol was immunoSEQ multiplex PCR, while the TCRdb copy is restricted to in-frame clones and leaves out a portion. The sample includes tens of thousands of clones, around three quarters of them seen just once. This TCR was recovered from a woman in her forties or fifties with HIV. The specimen comprised unsorted PBMCs, sampled 2 years after starting antiretroviral therapy. The V and J genes are TRBV7-6 and TRBJ2-1; 12 bases map to TRBD2. The CDR3 reads CASSLWASGGGNEQFF. The CDR3 DNA is TGTGCCAGCAGCTTATGGGCTAGCGGGGGGGGAAATGAGCAGTTCTTC.